This T cell receptor (beta chain) was sequenced in a study of T cells after somatic rescue of genetic block. Measured with immunoSEQ multiplex PCR; TCRdb has only the in-frame clones, and not every one. The sample holds 12,000 or so clones; 78% are singletons and the top ten take just over 8%. The sequence derives from a boy between 10 and 17 years old. Sample: peripheral blood mononuclear cells (PBMCs).

The CDR3 protein is CASRLWNGELFF. CDR3 DNA sequence: TGTGCCAGCAGGCTCTGGAACGGGGAGCTGTTTTTT. This chain links TRBV5-6 with TRBJ2-2; no reliable D call. CDR1 and CDR2 (germline): SGHDT, YYEEEE. V was cut by 5 bases and J by 7 bases, with 9 bases left in between. This CDR3 is built from 12 residues.